The 14 T cell receptor beta chains listed next were all sequenced from one sample in a study of OX40 agonist ivuxolimab in advanced cancers. Assay used: immunoSEQ multiplex PCR; TCRdb lists only in-frame clones, some missing. The profile shows under 85,000 clones, about 86% of them singletons. Sequenced here: CD4+ or CD8+ T cells sorted from blood, sampled in a trial of the OX40 agonist ivuxolimab. The receptors shown here come from an adult with an advanced solid tumor such as melanoma, head and neck, liver or kidney cancer.

This chain links TRBV27 with TRBJ1-5, with TRBD1 matching 10 bases. With 6 bases clipped from V and 1 base from J, the junction kept 3 bases outside the gene matches. There are 15 residues in the CDR3. Looked up from germline, CDR1 is MNHEY and CDR2 is SMNVEV (reference sequence). CDR3 region: CASSRGQGSNQPQHF. The CDR3 nucleotides read TGTGCCAGCAGCCGGGGACAGGGGAGCAATCAGCCCCAGCATTTT.

The chain combines TRBV10-3 with TRBJ2-7; TRBD2 might be the D (5 bases). This CDR3 spans 15 amino acids. V was shortened by 6 bases and J by 0 bases, with 15 bases between the two germline ends. Looked up from germline, CDR1 is ENHRY and CDR2 is SYGVKD. DNA of the CDR3: TGTGCCATCAGGGACTCTAGGACGGCCTCCTACGAGCAGTACTTC. It yields the protein CAIRDSRTASYEQYF.

This chain joins TRBV7-9 and TRBJ1-3; 7 nucleotides line up with TRBD1. This CDR3 has 17 amino acids. Trimming took 5 bases from V and 2 from J; bases not matched to a gene: 12. Per germline, CDR1 SEHNR and CDR2 FQNEAQ (reference sequence). The CDR3 protein is CASSPGQISVAGNTIYF. The CDR3 DNA reads TGTGCCAGCAGCCCGGGACAGATCTCAGTCGCTGGAAACACCATATATTTT.

This sequence joins TRBV7-2 and TRBJ2-1; 10 positions match TRBD2. The CDR3 has 16 residues. V dropped 1 base and J dropped 6; count of bases not matched to a gene: 6. Germline CDR1 SGHTA, CDR2 FQGNSA. The CDR3 DNA is TGTGCCAGCAGCTTAGTCTCTAGCGGGAGAACCAATGAGCAGTTCTTC. It is translated as CASSLVSSGRTNEQFF.

The rearrangement uses TRBV20-1 and TRBJ2-1; no clear D gene. The CDR3 contains 11 residues. The germline V gene encodes CDR1 DFQATT and CDR2 SNEGSKA (reference sequence). The germline V and J ends were trimmed by 0 bases and 8 bases, with 5 bases remaining between them. The CDR3 coding sequence is TGCAGTGCTAGAGATGCGCATGAGCAGTTCTTC. Protein: CSARDAHEQFF.

This chain links TRBV5-4 with TRBJ2-1; D not resolved. Germline-derived CDR1 and CDR2 are SGHNT and YYREEE (reference sequence). Trimming pared 8 bases from V and 6 bases from J, leaving 6 bases between. CDR3 length: 10 amino acids. In nucleotides, the CDR3 is TGTGCCAGTGAAGTCAATGAGCAGTTCTTC. The encoded protein is CASEVNEQFF.

The rearrangement uses TRBV6-5 and TRBJ2-7, with D tentatively TRBD2 (5 bases). CDR1 is MNHEY, CDR2 SVGAGI, per germline. The CDR3 totals 15 residues. Trimming left V 2 bases short and J 0 bases short, with 11 bases between. For the CDR3, the DNA is TGTGCCAGCAGTTACGACTACCGGAGCTCCTACGAGCAGTACTTC. It encodes CASSYDYRSSYEQYF.

The chain uses TRBV12-2 and TRBJ2-2; the table's D call of TRBD2 was not tested on the DNA. TRBV12-2 is a recognized pseudogene. This CDR3 contains 15 residues. CDR3 bases: TGTGCCAGCAGCGCCCGGGGGGTGGACACCGGGGAGCTGTTTTTT. Residues: CASSARGVDTGELFF.

This rearrangement joins TRBV10-3 to TRBJ2-2, with D perhaps matching TRBD1 (7 bases). The V and J ends lost 6 bases and 3 bases respectively, with 14 bases between them. The germline V gene has CDR1 ENHRY and CDR2 SYGVKD. CDR3 length: 15 amino acids. CDR3 region: CAIRAGQTDTGELFF. The CDR3 nucleotides are TGTGCCATCAGGGCGGGACAGACCGACACCGGGGAGCTGTTTTTT.

The rearrangement joins TRBV7-8 to TRBJ2-7; perhaps TRBD2 as D (5 bases). V lost 5 bases and J lost 6, with 14 bases in between. Germline V CDR1 and CDR2: SGHVS, FQNEAQ. CDR3 size: 13 residues. The CDR3, as DNA: TGTGCCAGCAGCCCCCGGGAACGGGGCGAGCAGTACTTC. Protein: CASSPRERGEQYF.

The rearrangement links TRBV23-1 to TRBJ2-2; 10 bases are shared with TRBD1. TRBV23-1 is designated an ORF whose function remains uncertain. The V segment lost 2 bases and the J segment 3 bases; nucleotides outside the gene matches: 0. The CDR3 loop spans 15 amino acids. CDR3 region: CASSQGTGDTGELFF. Written as DNA, the CDR3 is TGCGCCAGCAGTCAAGGGACAGGGGACACCGGGGAGCTGTTTTTT.

The V call is TRBV7-2, the J call TRBJ2-5; TRBD1 or TRBD2 may be the D gene (5 bases each). From germline, CDR1 is SGHTA and CDR2 FQGNSA. Trimming stripped 5 bases from V and 4 bases from J, with 14 bases between. This CDR3 has 14 residues. The DNA of the CDR3 is TGTGCCAGCAGCCCCCCGCCGGGGCGAGAGACCCAGTACTTC. Translation gives CASSPPPGRETQYF.

The rearrangement links TRBV28 to TRBJ1-2; D is possibly TRBD1 (6 bases). This CDR3 has 13 amino acids. Per the germline V gene, CDR1 is MDHEN and CDR2 is SYDVKM. V lost 6 bases to trimming and J lost 7 bases, with 15 bases between them. The CDR3 reads CASRTDRFSGYTF. The CDR3, as DNA: TGTGCCAGCAGGACGGACAGATTTTCTGGCTACACCTTC.

V usage is TRBV10-3 and J usage is TRBJ1-3, with TRBD1 matching over 10 bases. Germline trimming cut 6 bases from V and 6 bases from J; bases unmatched to any gene: 2. The germline V gene has CDR1 ENHRY and CDR2 SYGVKD. The CDR3 is 13 residues long. CDR3 sequence reads: CAIRGQGENTIYF. The DNA of the CDR3 is TGTGCCATCAGAGGACAGGGGGAAAACACCATATATTTT.